The present entry profiles one T cell receptor beta chain with its context. The entry originates in a study of T cell responses to AZD1222 COVID-19 vaccine. Here immunoSEQ multiplex PCR was the method, and the copy in TCRdb shows in-frame clones only, minus some. This table has about 140,000 clones, 80% to 95% appearing once. The receptor's source is an adult who received the AZD1222 COVID-19 vaccine. Sequenced here: peripheral blood, sampled 28 days after the second AZD1222 dose.

Here the CDR3 reads CASSYSQFSNEQYF. CDR3 nucleotide sequence: TGTGCCAGCAGTTACTCCCAGTTTTCCAACGAGCAGTACTTC. J is TRBJ2-7 and V is TRBV6-5, with D uncertain. There are 14 residues in the CDR3. Trimming took off 0 bases at V and 5 bases at J, with 11 bases between the two ends. Germline lookup yields CDR1 MNHEY and CDR2 SVGAGI.